This entry describes one TCR beta chain. The data belong to a study of blood T cell repertoires in COVID-19. Turning to the study itself: Sites in the United States, Italy and Spain provided acute and convalescent COVID-19 samples.

V dropped 3 bases and J dropped 13; count of bases not matched to a gene: 9. This CDR3 is built from 14 residues. Germline assignment: CDR1 SGHNT and CDR2 YYREEE (reference sequence). Clones were read by immunoSEQ multiplex PCR, and TCRdb kept only the in-frame ones, dropping some. The data show fewer than 200,000 clones, with around 87% seen just once and under 15% held by the top ten. V and J are TRBV5-4 and TRBJ2-1; TRBD2 matches 11 bases. Sequenced: peripheral blood. The receptor comes from a woman in her 70s with COVID-19, enrolled during active disease. The CDR3 region has the DNA TGTGCCAGCAGCTCCTTTGGACTAGCGGGTATCCAGTTCTTC. Translated, it gives CASSSFGLAGIQFF.